These 14 T cell receptor beta chains originate from one sample sequenced in a study of OX40 agonist ivuxolimab in advanced cancers. TCRdb keeps only in-frame clones here, not all; method: immunoSEQ multiplex PCR. The sample yields roughly 72,000 clones, roughly nine tenths seen once. The sample here was CD4+ or CD8+ T cells sorted from blood, taken in a trial of the OX40 agonist ivuxolimab. The receptor set was obtained from an adult with an advanced solid tumor such as melanoma, head and neck, liver or kidney cancer.

The genes are TRBV10-3 and TRBJ1-2; 8 bases are a match to TRBD1. The CDR3 is 14 amino acids. Looked up from germline, CDR1 is ENHRY and CDR2 is SYGVKD. The ends lost 6 bases at V and 3 bases at J; junction bases unmatched: 6. CDR3 loop: CAISKDREDYGYTF. In DNA form, the CDR3 reads TGTGCCATCAGCAAGGACAGGGAAGACTATGGCTACACCTTC.

The chain carries TRBV5-6 and TRBJ2-5, with D uncertain. CDR1 and CDR2 (germline): SGHDT, YYEEEE. The V gene lost 0 bases and the J gene lost 5 bases, with 8 bases spanning the gap. The CDR3 has 13 amino acids. CDR3 nucleotide sequence: TGTGCCAGCAGCTTGGTTGGTTCGGAGACCCAGTACTTC. This encodes CASSLVGSETQYF.

V gene TRBV6-6 combines with J gene TRBJ1-2; tentative D call: TRBD1 (6 bases). The CDR3 is made up of 16 amino acids. Germline V gene data show CDR1 as MNHNY and CDR2 as SVGAGI (reference sequence). The V end was cut by 5 bases, the J end by 8 bases, with 24 bases between. The CDR3 region has the DNA TGTGCCAGCAGTCACGTCGACAGGTACGCCTCTATGGGCTACACCTTC. Translated: CASSHVDRYASMGYTF.

The chain recombines TRBV5-1 with TRBJ1-1; D unclear. Trimming shortened V by 2 bases and J by 1 base, and 9 bases separated the two germline ends. CDR3 length: 14 residues. Germline V gene data show CDR1 as SGHRS and CDR2 as YFSETQ. Here the CDR3 DNA reads TGCGCCAGCAGCTTCGACGGATCGAACACTGAAGCTTTCTTT. Encoded protein: CASSFDGSNTEAFF.

The chain uses TRBV29-1 and TRBJ2-2; no clear D gene. V shed 5 bases and J shed 4 bases, with 11 bases lying between them. The CDR3 is 13 amino acids. Germline V gene sequence: CDR1 SQVTM, CDR2 ANQGSEA. CDR3 protein: CSVLREPTGELFF. CDR3 nucleotide sequence: TGCAGCGTTCTAAGGGAACCCACCGGGGAGCTGTTTTTT.

CDR3 bases: TGTGCCAGCAGCGAGGGCCCCAGGGGGTACGAGCAGTACTTC. It translates to CASSEGPRGYEQYF. The genes are TRBV11-3 and TRBJ2-7; 7 bases match TRBD1. V was pared by 5 bases and J by 4 bases, with 8 bases of the junction left unmatched. Germline loops: CDR1 SGHNT, CDR2 YENEEA. CDR3 length: 14 amino acids.

This chain joins TRBV11-2 and TRBJ2-1, with D perhaps being TRBD1 or TRBD2 (5 bases each). V shed 0 bases and J shed 1 base, with 13 bases lying between them. The CDR3 has 17 amino acids. Looked up from germline, CDR1 is SGHAT and CDR2 is FQNNGV. The CDR3 loop is CASSLDQRGASYNEQFF. CDR3 coding DNA: TGTGCCAGCAGCTTAGATCAAAGAGGGGCTTCCTACAATGAGCAGTTCTTC.

J is TRBJ1-2 and V is TRBV9; possibly TRBD1 for D (5 bases). The CDR3 is made up of 13 amino acids. Trimming stripped 1 base from V and 2 bases from J, with 6 bases between. The V gene's germline CDR1 is SGDLS and CDR2 YYNGEE. The chain's CDR3 is CASSVQGNYGYTF. The CDR3 DNA sequence: TGTGCCAGCAGCGTACAGGGCAACTATGGCTACACCTTC.

The gene calls are TRBV7-2 and TRBJ1-6; D not certain. This CDR3 is built from 11 residues. Between the trimmed V and J ends, which lost 6 bases and 9 bases, there was a span of 6 bases. Germline assignment: CDR1 SGHTA and CDR2 FQGNSA. The CDR3 reads CASSNGSPLHF. DNA of the CDR3: TGTGCCAGCAGTAACGGTTCACCCCTCCACTTT.

This chain links TRBV5-1 with TRBJ2-5, with TRBD1 identical over 10 bases. The germline CDR1 and CDR2 sequences are SGHRS and YFSETQ. V trimming: 0 bases; J trimming: 5 bases; junction bases outside the gene matches: 4. The CDR3 consists of 15 residues. CDR3: CASSLEGTGAETQYF. For the CDR3, the DNA is TGCGCCAGCAGCTTGGAGGGGACAGGGGCGGAGACCCAGTACTTC.

The CDR3: CASTPMRNTEAFF. For the CDR3, the DNA is TGTGCCAGCACCCCGATGCGGAACACTGAAGCTTTCTTT. The chain recombines TRBV6-1 with TRBJ1-1; D gene unclear. From germline, CDR1 is MNHNS and CDR2 SASEGT. The V and J ends lost 7 bases and 1 base respectively, with 10 bases between them. The CDR3 runs 13 residues.

This clone was seen a single time. This rearrangement joins TRBV11-3 to TRBJ2-3; D might be TRBD1 (5 bases). The germline V gene encodes CDR1 SGHNT and CDR2 YENEEA. The V end was cut by 3 bases, the J end by 6 bases, with 13 bases between. CDR3 length: 14 residues. As DNA, the CDR3 is TGTGCCAGCAGCTTCCCGATCAGGGTGGATACGCAGTATTTT. Amino acid sequence: CASSFPIRVDTQYF.

Written as DNA, the CDR3 is TGTGCCAGCAGTGTCTTACCGGGACAAGTCGACAATGAGCAGTTCTTC. As protein: CASSVLPGQVDNEQFF. V and J are TRBV6-1 and TRBJ2-1; the D gene is possibly TRBD1 (6 bases). CDR3 length equals 16 residues. With 4 bases removed from V and 5 bases from J, the gap between germline ends came to 18 bases. Germline V gene lookup returns CDR1 MNHNS and CDR2 SASEGT.

The chain joins TRBV6-5 to TRBJ1-4; 8 bases align to TRBD1. CDR1 is MNHEY, CDR2 SVGAGI, per germline. This CDR3 is built from 16 residues. V shed 1 base, J shed 5 bases, and the junction held 6 bases outside the gene matches. The CDR3 sequence is CASSYWAGGGNEKLFF. In nucleotides, the CDR3 is TGTGCCAGCAGTTACTGGGCAGGGGGCGGGAATGAAAAACTGTTTTTT.